This T cell receptor (beta chain) was sequenced for a study of T cell responses to AZD1222 COVID-19 vaccine. Whole-study findings and limits: Targets within unmutated variant regions were reportedly found for nearly half of spike-specific TCRs. After the peak T cell response, and only then, were repertoires sampled. Baseline serostatus was positive in only six or seven AZD1222 recipients. Vaccination with two AZD1222 doses was followed by a rise in Spike-specific TCR breadth and depth.

This table comes from immunoSEQ multiplex PCR, and its TCRdb copy is limited to in-frame clones, with some not included. The sample carries around 58,000 clones, 80% to 90% recorded once. Worth noting for this clone: The antigen remains unidentified.

Germline V gene data show CDR1 as MDHEN and CDR2 as SYDVKM. Trimming cost V 5 bases and J 4 bases; bases outside gene matches: 5. The CDR3 covers 14 residues. The chain links TRBV28 to TRBJ1-2; 9 bases fit TRBD1. The sample was peripheral blood, taken on day 0 of AZD1222 vaccination. The clonotype originates from an adult in good health. CDR3: CASSLAGQGYGYTF. CDR3 bases: TGTGCCAGCAGTCTAGCGGGACAGGGCTATGGCTACACCTTC.